This TCR beta chain was sequenced during a study of glioma-infiltrating T cells. This clonotype is medium-sized within its sample. Germline V gives CDR1 SGHNT, CDR2 YENEEA. V lost 5 bases and J 4 bases, leaving 11 bases between the germline ends. The CDR3 sequence is 14 residues long. TCR alpha and beta CDR3 regions were amplified from RNA using iRepertoire nested multiplex PCR. TCRdb recomputed calls from the multiplex PCR reads with MiXCR, one row per CDR3 protein. The data show thousands of distinct CDR3 sequences, around 70% seen once. Input material: glioma tissue, nonneoplastic brain tissue, or PBMCs (not recorded which). The rearrangement uses TRBV11-3 and TRBJ1-4, with D possibly being TRBD1 (6 bases). This TCR derives from a human donor with low-grade glioma or glioblastoma, undergoing nonglioma brain surgery, or in good health (not recorded which). The chain's CDR3 is CASSEGGLNEKLFF. In DNA, the CDR3 is TGTGCCAGCAGCGAAGGGGGACTTAATGAAAAACTGTTTTTT.